The 18 T cell receptor beta chains in this list originate from one sample, sequenced in a study of OX40 agonist ivuxolimab in advanced cancers. The assay was immunoSEQ multiplex PCR, and TCRdb's table has in-frame clones only and misses some. Among some 50,000 clones, around 90% were seen once, and the ten largest hold 4% to 5%. The sequencing here drew on CD4+ or CD8+ T cells sorted from blood, taken in a trial of the OX40 agonist ivuxolimab. Receptors originate from an adult with an advanced solid tumor such as melanoma, head and neck, liver or kidney cancer.

CDR3: CASSLAVWTDTQYF. The CDR3 DNA reads TGTGCCAGCAGTTTGGCCGTATGGACAGATACGCAGTATTTT. The rearrangement joins TRBV28 to TRBJ2-3, with unresolved D. V lost 3 bases and J 3 bases, leaving 10 bases between the germline ends. Germline-derived CDR1 and CDR2 are MDHEN and SYDVKM. The CDR3 is 14 amino acids.

This chain connects TRBV9 to TRBJ1-2; a possible D gene is TRBD1 (5 bases). Per the germline V gene, CDR1 is SGDLS and CDR2 is YYNGEE. The CDR3 is 16 residues long. Trimming took 0 bases from V and 3 from J, leaving 15 bases between them. As DNA, the CDR3 is TGTGCCAGCAGCGTAGAAAGTCCAGGGTACGACTATGGCTACACCTTC. It codes for CASSVESPGYDYGYTF.

This chain connects TRBV10-3 to TRBJ2-2; D not resolved. CDR3 length: 11 residues. V was shortened by 2 bases and J by 6 bases, with 1 base between the two germline ends. The germline V gene has CDR1 ENHRY and CDR2 SYGVKD. The CDR3 DNA sequence: TGTGCCATCAGTGAGCCCGGGGAGCTGTTTTTT. It codes for CAISEPGELFF.

The chain has TRBV30 and TRBJ2-7, with 7 bases that match TRBD1. With V trimmed by 4 bases and J by 6 bases, 6 bases remained unmatched. The germline gives CDR1 GTSNPN, CDR2 SVGIG (reference sequence). The CDR3 totals 12 residues. The chain's CDR3 is CAWNTGQAEQYF. The DNA for the CDR3 is TGTGCCTGGAATACCGGACAGGCCGAGCAGTACTTC.

This chain joins TRBV4-3 and TRBJ2-5; 12 bases line up with TRBD2. CDR1 LGHNA and CDR2 YSLEER come from the germline V gene. The CDR3 is 17 amino acids. With V trimmed by 0 bases and J by 6 bases, 8 bases remained unmatched. The CDR3 spells CASSQELAGGLAQTQYF. The CDR3 DNA sequence: TGCGCCAGCAGCCAAGAACTAGCGGGAGGACTCGCCCAGACCCAGTACTTC.

The chain recombines TRBV11-2 with TRBJ1-1, with a possible D match to TRBD1 (5 bases). CDR3 size: 13 residues. The V end was cut by 1 base, the J end by 5 bases, with 8 bases between. Germline CDR1 reads SGHAT; CDR2 reads FQNNGV. This CDR3 is CASSLVGETEAFF. DNA for the CDR3: TGTGCCAGCAGCTTAGTAGGGGAAACTGAAGCTTTCTTT.

V gene TRBV7-9 combines with J gene TRBJ2-3; TRBD2 agrees at 8 bases. CDR3 length: 13 amino acids. Looked up from germline, CDR1 is SEHNR and CDR2 is FQNEAQ (reference sequence). V was clipped by 5 bases and J by 3 bases; unmatched bases: 1. The CDR3 protein is CASSTGGTDTQYF. In DNA, the CDR3 is TGTGCCAGCAGCACGGGGGGGACAGATACGCAGTATTTT.

With regard to this clone: Within the sample, other DNA sequences also encode this same CDR3. Here the CDR3 reads CASSLRTYEQYF. The CDR3, as DNA: TGTGCCAGCAGTTTGAGGACTTACGAGCAGTACTTC. The rearrangement uses TRBV28 and TRBJ2-7; D is possibly TRBD2 (5 bases). The length of the CDR3 is 12 residues. V gave up 3 bases and J gave up 4 bases, with 7 bases separating them. Germline-derived CDR1 and CDR2 are MDHEN and SYDVKM.

This clone was seen just once. The chain carries TRBV28 and TRBJ1-4; TRBD1 matches 11 bases. J lost 3 bases, V lost 3 bases, and 3 bases had no gene match. The CDR3 has 16 amino acids. From germline, CDR1 is MDHEN and CDR2 SYDVKM. This CDR3 reads CASSFGQGAANEKLFF. Written as DNA, the CDR3 is TGTGCCAGCAGTTTTGGACAGGGGGCAGCTAATGAAAAACTGTTTTTT. Using reference TRBV28 and TRBJ1-4 for the parts outside the CDR3, the full variable domain is DVKVTQSSRYLVKRTGEKVFLECVQDMDHENMFWYRQDPGLGLRLIYFSYDVKMKEKGDIPEGYSVSREKKERFSLILESASTNQTSMYLCASSFGQGAANEKLFFGSGTQLSVL.

V and J are TRBV7-3 and TRBJ2-2; D not certain. The V gene lost 2 bases and the J gene lost 3 bases, with 4 bases spanning the gap. The germline V gene has CDR1 SGHTA and CDR2 FQGTGA. This CDR3 has 13 residues. The CDR3 DNA is TGTGCCAGCAGCTTATCATACACCGGGGAGCTGTTTTTT. Its protein product is CASSLSYTGELFF.

The chain links TRBV29-1 to TRBJ1-1, with D tentatively TRBD1 (5 bases). The CDR3 is 15 residues long. The ends were cut back, 7 bases at V and 4 bases at J, with 22 bases in the middle. Germline V CDR1 and CDR2: SQVTM, ANQGSEA. The CDR3 loop reads CSASSGLPGGTEAFF. CDR3 DNA sequence: TGCAGCGCTTCGTCGGGACTCCCGGGAGGCACTGAAGCTTTCTTT.

The rearrangement joins TRBV28 to TRBJ2-3, with a tentative D call TRBD1 (6 bases). This CDR3 contains 16 residues. V was shortened by 5 bases and J by 0 bases, with 15 bases between the two germline ends. The germline CDR1 and CDR2 sequences are MDHEN and SYDVKM. The CDR3 DNA is TGTGCCAGCAGTGTTAGATGGGGGCTCAGCACAGATACGCAGTATTTT. It encodes CASSVRWGLSTDTQYF.

V and J are TRBV4-3 and TRBJ1-1, with 7 bases lining up with TRBD1. With 5 bases clipped from V and 7 bases from J, the junction kept 4 bases outside the gene matches. Looked up from germline, CDR1 is LGHNA and CDR2 is YSLEER. This CDR3 is 12 amino acids long. The CDR3 bases are TGCGCCAGCAGCGCTGGGACAGTTGAAGCTTTCTTT. It is translated as CASSAGTVEAFF.

The chain joins TRBV29-1 to TRBJ2-5, with D tentatively TRBD1 (6 bases). The end of the DNA aligns better with TRBJ2-7, so the J call may be wrong. Germline V gene sequence: CDR1 SQVTM, CDR2 ANQGSEA. The CDR3 covers 11 residues. The CDR3 sequence is CSVVQGYEQYF. The CDR3 coding sequence is TGCAGCGTTGTACAGGGATACGAGCAGTACTTC.

The chain links TRBV5-6 to TRBJ2-3; 10 bases match TRBD2. Germline assignment: CDR1 SGHDT and CDR2 YYEEEE. This CDR3 region has 17 residues. The trim removed 4 bases at V and 5 bases at J, leaving 13 bases unmatched. The CDR3 protein is CASSPWSLAGVQDTQYF. The CDR3, as DNA: TGTGCCAGCAGCCCTTGGTCGCTAGCGGGAGTACAAGATACGCAGTATTTT.

The CDR3 sequence: CASSAHWSGGTSYEQYV. As DNA, the CDR3 is TGTGCCAGCAGTGCCCACTGGAGCGGGGGGACCTCCTACGAGCAGTACGTC. The chain combines TRBV2 with TRBJ2-7; TRBD2 matches 9 bases. CDR3 length: 17 amino acids. J lost 0 bases, V lost 4 bases, and 10 bases had no gene match. Looked up from germline, CDR1 is SNHLY and CDR2 is FYNNEI.

The chain links TRBV7-9 to TRBJ1-6; D is unclear. Germline V gene data show CDR1 as SEHNR and CDR2 as FQNEAQ (reference sequence). This CDR3 region has 18 residues. Trimming cost V 0 bases and J 0 bases, with 12 bases left between them. Here the CDR3 reads CASSLALGRSSYNSPLHF. The CDR3 nucleotides are TGTGCCAGCAGCTTAGCGTTGGGGAGGAGCTCCTATAATTCACCCCTCCACTTT.

The chain links TRBV4-2 to TRBJ2-3, with 7 nucleotides matching TRBD2. The germline gives CDR1 LGHNA, CDR2 YNFKEQ. V lost 0 bases to trimming and J lost 2 bases; unmatched junction nucleotides: 8. CDR3 length: 17 amino acids. CDR3 amino acids: CASSQDMRGTYTDTQYF. CDR3 coding DNA: TGTGCCAGCAGCCAAGATATGCGGGGGACTTACACAGATACGCAGTATTTT.